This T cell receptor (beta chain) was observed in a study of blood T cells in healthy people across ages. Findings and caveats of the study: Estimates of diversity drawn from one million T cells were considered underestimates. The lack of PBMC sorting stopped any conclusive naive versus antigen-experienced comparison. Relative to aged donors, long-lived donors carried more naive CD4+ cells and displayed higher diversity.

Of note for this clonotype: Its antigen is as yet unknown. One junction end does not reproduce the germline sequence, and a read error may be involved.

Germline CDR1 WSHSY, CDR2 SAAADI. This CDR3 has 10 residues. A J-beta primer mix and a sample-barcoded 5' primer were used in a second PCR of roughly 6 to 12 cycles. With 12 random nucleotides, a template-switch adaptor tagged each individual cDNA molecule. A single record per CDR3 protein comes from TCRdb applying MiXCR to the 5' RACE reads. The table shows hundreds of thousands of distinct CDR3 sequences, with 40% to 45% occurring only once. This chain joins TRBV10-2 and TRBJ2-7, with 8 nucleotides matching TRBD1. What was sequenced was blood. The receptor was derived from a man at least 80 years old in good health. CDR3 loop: CRTGLYEQYF. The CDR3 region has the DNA TGTAGGACAGGGCTCTACGAGCAGTACTTC.